Here is one T cell receptor (beta chain) with its context. Its antigen remains unidentified. TCRdb keeps only in-frame clones here, not all; method: immunoSEQ multiplex PCR. The table shows about 200,000 clones, with about 81% occurring only once. The germline CDR1 and CDR2 sequences are MDHEN and SYDVKM. Unmatched junction bases numbered 15, after V lost 9 bases and J lost 1 base. CDR3 length: 16 amino acids. The record originates from a study of cytomegalovirus exposure and HLA in healthy donors. General study points: There were 150 or so TCR beta chains listed as cytomegalovirus-associated.

This clonotype originated in a young woman in good health and CMV-seronegative. This sequence joins TRBV28 and TRBJ2-7; 7 nucleotides align to TRBD1. The sequenced sample was PBMCs. CDR3 sequence: CASSGQDPVGSYEQYF. DNA of the CDR3: TGTGCCAGTTCTGGACAGGACCCGGTTGGGTCCTACGAGCAGTACTTC.